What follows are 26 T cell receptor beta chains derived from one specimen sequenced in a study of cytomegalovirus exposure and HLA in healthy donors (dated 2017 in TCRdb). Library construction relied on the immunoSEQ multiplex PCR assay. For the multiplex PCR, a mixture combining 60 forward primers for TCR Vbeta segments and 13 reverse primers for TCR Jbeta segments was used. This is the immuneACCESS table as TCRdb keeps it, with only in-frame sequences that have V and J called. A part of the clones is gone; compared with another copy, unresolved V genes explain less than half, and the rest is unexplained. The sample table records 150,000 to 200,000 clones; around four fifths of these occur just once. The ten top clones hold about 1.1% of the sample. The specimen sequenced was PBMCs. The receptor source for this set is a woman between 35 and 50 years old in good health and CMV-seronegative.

CDR3 bases: TGTGCCAGCAGCTTAGCTCAGGGGCCCTACGAGCAGTACTTC. It codes for CASSLAQGPYEQYF. V and J are TRBV11-1 and TRBJ2-5; possibly TRBD1 for D (6 bases). The J call may be mistaken, given a closer DNA end match to TRBJ2-7. From germline, CDR1 is SGHAT and CDR2 FQDESV (reference sequence). This CDR3 is built from 14 residues.

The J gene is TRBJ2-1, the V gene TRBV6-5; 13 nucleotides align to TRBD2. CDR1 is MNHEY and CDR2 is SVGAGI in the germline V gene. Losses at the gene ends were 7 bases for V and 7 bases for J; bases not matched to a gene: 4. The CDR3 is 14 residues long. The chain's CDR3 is CASTGTSGENEQFF. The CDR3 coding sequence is TGTGCCAGCACCGGGACTAGCGGGGAAAATGAGCAGTTCTTC.

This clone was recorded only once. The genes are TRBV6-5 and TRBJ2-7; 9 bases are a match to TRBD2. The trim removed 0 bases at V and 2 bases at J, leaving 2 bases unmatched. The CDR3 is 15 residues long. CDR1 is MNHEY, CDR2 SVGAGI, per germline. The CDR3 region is CASSYSAGGPYEQYF. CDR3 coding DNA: TGTGCCAGCAGTTACTCTGCGGGAGGGCCCTACGAGCAGTACTTC.

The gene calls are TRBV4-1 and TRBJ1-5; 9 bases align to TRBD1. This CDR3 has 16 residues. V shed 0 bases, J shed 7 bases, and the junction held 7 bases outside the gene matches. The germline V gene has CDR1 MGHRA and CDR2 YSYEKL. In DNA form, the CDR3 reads TGCGCCAGCAGCCAAGAGGGACAGGGTATCAACCAGCCCCAGCATTTT. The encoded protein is CASSQEGQGINQPQHF.

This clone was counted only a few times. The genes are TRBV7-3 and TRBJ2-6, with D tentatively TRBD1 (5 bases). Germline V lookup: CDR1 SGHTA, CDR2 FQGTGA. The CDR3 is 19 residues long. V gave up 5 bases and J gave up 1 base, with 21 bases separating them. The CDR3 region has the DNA TGTGCCAGCAGCCCCCGAAATAGGGGTTGGGGTTCTGGGGCCAACGTCCTGACTTTC. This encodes CASSPRNRGWGSGANVLTF.

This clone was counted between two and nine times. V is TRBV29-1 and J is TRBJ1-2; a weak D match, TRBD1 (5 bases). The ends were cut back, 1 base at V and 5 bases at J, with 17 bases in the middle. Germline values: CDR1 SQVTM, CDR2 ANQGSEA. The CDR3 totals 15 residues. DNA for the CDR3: TGCAGCGTTGAAGTGATCACGGGGGGGGGATATGGCTACACCTTC. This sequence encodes CSVEVITGGGYGYTF.

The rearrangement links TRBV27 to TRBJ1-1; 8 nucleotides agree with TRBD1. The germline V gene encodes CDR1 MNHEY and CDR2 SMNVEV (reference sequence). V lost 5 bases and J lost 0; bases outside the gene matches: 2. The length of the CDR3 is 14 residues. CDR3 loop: CASSDRGMNTEAFF. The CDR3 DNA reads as TGTGCCAGCAGTGACAGGGGAATGAACACTGAAGCTTTCTTT.

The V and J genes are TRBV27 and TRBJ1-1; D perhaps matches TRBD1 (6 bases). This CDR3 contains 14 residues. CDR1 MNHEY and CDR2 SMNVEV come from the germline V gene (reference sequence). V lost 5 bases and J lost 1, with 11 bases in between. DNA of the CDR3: TGTGCCAGCAGTCTTATGACAGGGAACACTGAAGCTTTCTTT. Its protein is CASSLMTGNTEAFF.

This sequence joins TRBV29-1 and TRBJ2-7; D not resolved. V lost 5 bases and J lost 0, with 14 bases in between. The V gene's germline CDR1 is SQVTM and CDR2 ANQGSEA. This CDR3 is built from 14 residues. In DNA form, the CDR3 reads TGCAGCGTTCAGACCCTGGAGTCCTCCTACGAGCAGTACTTC. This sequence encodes CSVQTLESSYEQYF.

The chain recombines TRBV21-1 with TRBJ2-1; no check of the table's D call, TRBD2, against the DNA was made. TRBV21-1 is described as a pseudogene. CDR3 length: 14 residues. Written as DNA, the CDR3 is TGTGCCATTACTAGCTCGAGCTCCTACAATGAGCAGTTCTTC. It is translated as CAITSSSSYNEQFF.

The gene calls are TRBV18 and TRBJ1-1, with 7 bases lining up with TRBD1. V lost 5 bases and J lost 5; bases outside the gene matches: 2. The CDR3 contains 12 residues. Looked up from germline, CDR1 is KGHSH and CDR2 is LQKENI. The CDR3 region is CASSVTGTEAFF. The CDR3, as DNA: TGTGCCAGCTCAGTGACAGGGACTGAAGCTTTCTTT.

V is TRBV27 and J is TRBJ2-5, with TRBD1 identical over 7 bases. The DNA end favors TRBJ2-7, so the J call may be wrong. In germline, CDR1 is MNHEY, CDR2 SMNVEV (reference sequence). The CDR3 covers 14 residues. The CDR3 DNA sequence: TGTGCCAGCAGTTTACAGACAGGGAGCTACGAGCAGTACTTC. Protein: CASSLQTGSYEQYF.

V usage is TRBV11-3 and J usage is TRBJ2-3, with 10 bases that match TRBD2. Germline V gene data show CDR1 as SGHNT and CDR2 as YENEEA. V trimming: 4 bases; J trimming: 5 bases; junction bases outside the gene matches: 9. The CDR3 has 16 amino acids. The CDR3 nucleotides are TGTGCCAGCAGCTCGGGAGCGGGAGGGCAGATAGATACGCAGTATTTT. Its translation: CASSSGAGGQIDTQYF.

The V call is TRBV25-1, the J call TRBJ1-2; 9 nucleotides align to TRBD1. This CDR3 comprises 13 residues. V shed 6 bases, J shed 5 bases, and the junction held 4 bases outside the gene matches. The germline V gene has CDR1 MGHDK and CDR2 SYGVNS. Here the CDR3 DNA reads TGTGCCAGCAGGGTTGGGACAGGGTATGGCTACACCTTC. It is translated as CASRVGTGYGYTF.

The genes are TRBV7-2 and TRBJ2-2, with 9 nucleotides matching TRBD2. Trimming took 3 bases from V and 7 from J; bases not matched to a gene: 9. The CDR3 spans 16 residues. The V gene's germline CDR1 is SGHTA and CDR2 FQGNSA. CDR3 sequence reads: CASSFAGGPQDGELFF. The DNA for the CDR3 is TGTGCCAGCAGCTTTGCGGGAGGGCCCCAGGACGGGGAGCTGTTTTTT. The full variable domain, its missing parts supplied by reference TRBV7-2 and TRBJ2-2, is GAGVSQSPSNKVTEKGKDVELRCDPISGHTALYWYRQSLGQGLEFLIYFQGNSAPDKSGLPSDRFSAERTGGSVSTLTIQRTQQEDSAVYLCASSFAGGPQDGELFFGEGSRLTVL.

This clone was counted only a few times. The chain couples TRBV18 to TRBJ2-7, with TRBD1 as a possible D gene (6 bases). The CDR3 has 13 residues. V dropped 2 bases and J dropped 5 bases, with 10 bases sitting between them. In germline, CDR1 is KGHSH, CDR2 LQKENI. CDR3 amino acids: CASSPNRDNEQYV. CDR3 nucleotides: TGTGCCAGCTCACCAAACAGGGACAACGAGCAGTACGTC.

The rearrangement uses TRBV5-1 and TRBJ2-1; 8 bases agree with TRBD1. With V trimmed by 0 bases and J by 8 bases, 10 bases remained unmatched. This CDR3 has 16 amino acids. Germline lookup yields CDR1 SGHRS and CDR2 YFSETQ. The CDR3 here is CASSLVGTDRADEQFF. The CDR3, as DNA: TGCGCCAGCAGCTTGGTGGGGACGGACAGGGCAGATGAGCAGTTCTTC. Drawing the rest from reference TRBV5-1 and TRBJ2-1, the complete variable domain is KAGVTQTPRYLIKTRGQQVTLSCSPISGHRSVSWYQQTPGQGLQFLFEYFSETQRNKGNFPGRFSGRQFSNSRSEMNVSTLELGDSALYLCASSLVGTDRADEQFFGPGTRLTVL.

The CDR3 region is CASGFPSSSYNEQFF. CDR3 in DNA: TGTGCTAGTGGTTTTCCTAGTTCTTCCTACAATGAGCAGTTCTTC. The chain recombines TRBV12-5 with TRBJ2-1, with D unclear. Germline-derived CDR1 and CDR2 are LGHNT and FRNRAP. The CDR3 is 15 residues long. V was clipped by 3 bases and J by 1 base, with 10 bases between them.

In DNA form, the CDR3 reads TGTGCCAGCAGCGCCCAGACAGGGGTCCAATGGGGCTACACCTTC. The encoded protein is CASSAQTGVQWGYTF. The chain carries TRBV9 and TRBJ1-2, with 8 positions matching TRBD1. Trimming took 3 bases from V and 8 from J; bases not matched to a gene: 12. The CDR3 is 15 amino acids. Germline CDR1 is SGDLS and CDR2 is YYNGEE.

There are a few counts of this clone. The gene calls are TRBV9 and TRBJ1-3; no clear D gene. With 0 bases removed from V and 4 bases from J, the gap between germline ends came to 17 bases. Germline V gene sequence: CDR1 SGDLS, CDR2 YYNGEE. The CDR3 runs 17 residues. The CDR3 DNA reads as TGTGCCAGCAGCGTAGGTGATCGAGGGTCGGCCGGAAACACCATATATTTT. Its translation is CASSVGDRGSAGNTIYF.

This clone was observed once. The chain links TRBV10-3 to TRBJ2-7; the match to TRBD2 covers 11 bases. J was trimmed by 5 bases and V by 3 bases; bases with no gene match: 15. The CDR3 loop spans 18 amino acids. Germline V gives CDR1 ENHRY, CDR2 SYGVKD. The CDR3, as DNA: TGTGCCATCAGTGAAGGGCTAGCGGGGGGTTCGGTTGTGAACGAGCAGTACTTC. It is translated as CAISEGLAGGSVVNEQYF.

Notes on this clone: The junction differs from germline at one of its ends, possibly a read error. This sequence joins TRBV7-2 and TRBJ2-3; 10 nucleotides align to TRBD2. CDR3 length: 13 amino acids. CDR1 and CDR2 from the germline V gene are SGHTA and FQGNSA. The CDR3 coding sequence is TGTGCCAGCAGCCTCCTAGCGGGAGATACCCAGTATTTT. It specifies CASSLLAGDTQYF.

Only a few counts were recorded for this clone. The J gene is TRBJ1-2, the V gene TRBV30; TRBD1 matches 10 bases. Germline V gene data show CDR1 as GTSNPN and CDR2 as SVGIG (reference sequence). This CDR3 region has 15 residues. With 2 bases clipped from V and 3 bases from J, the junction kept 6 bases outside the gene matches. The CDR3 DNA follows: TGTGCCTGGAGTCGGGACAGGGGTTCTGACTATGGCTACACCTTC. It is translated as CAWSRDRGSDYGYTF.

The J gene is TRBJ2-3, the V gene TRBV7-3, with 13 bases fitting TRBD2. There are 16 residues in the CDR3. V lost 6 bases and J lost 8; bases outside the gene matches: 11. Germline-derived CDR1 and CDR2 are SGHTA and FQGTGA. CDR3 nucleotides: TGTGCCAGCAGGTCGGGACTAGCGGGAACCCCGGCTACGCAGTATTTT. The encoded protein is CASRSGLAGTPATQYF.

CDR3 loop: CASSLSGATDTQYF. The CDR3 coding sequence is TGTGCCAGCAGCCTTAGCGGGGCCACAGATACGCAGTATTTT. The chain uses TRBV5-6 and TRBJ2-3; 8 bases align to TRBD2. This CDR3 has 14 amino acids. Looked up from germline, CDR1 is SGHDT and CDR2 is YYEEEE. V lost 4 bases, J lost 2 bases, and 3 bases stayed unmatched.

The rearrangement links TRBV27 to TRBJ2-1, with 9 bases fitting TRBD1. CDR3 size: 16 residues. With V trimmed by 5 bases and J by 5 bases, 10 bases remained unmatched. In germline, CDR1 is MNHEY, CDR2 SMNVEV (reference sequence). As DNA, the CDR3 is TGTGCCAGCAGTCCCTTAAGGGACAGGGTGAACAATGAGCAGTTCTTC. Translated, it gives CASSPLRDRVNNEQFF.